These 4 T cell receptor beta chains originate from one sample sequenced in a study of blood T cell repertoires in COVID-19. Measured with immunoSEQ multiplex PCR; TCRdb has only the in-frame clones, and not every one. This table holds roughly 70,000 clones, roughly 71% found once. The sequencing sample was made of peripheral blood. These receptor sequences come from a man in his 60s with COVID-19, enrolled during active disease.

J is TRBJ2-1 and V is TRBV5-6; a weak D match, TRBD2 (6 bases). CDR1 is SGHDT, CDR2 YYEEEE, per germline. V lost 4 bases and J 8 bases, leaving 16 bases between the germline ends. The length of the CDR3 is 14 residues. CDR3 amino acids: CASSRGDSGHEQFF. CDR3 nucleotides: TGTGCCAGCAGCCGAGGGGACTCAGGGCATGAGCAGTTCTTC.

A remark on this clone: One end of the junction fails to match germline, which may point to a read error. The rearrangement links TRBV7-9 to TRBJ2-3, with D unclear. Per the germline V gene, CDR1 is SEHNR and CDR2 is FQNEAQ (reference sequence). The CDR3 totals 12 residues. The CDR3, as DNA: TGTGCCAGCAGCTTATTTGGAGACGCCTCGAATTTT. Amino acid sequence: CASSLFGDASNF.

The J gene is TRBJ1-6, the V gene TRBV3-1 (or the pseudogene TRBV3-2); perhaps TRBD1 as D (6 bases). This CDR3 is built from 15 residues. Germline V gene data show CDR1 as LGHDT and CDR2 as YNNKEL (reference sequence). V lost 0 bases to trimming and J lost 10 bases, with 13 bases between them. DNA for the CDR3: TGTGCCAGCAGCCAAGATCCGGGACATGTCTCACCCCTCCACTTT. The encoded protein is CASSQDPGHVSPLHF.

The chain links TRBV5-1 to TRBJ2-7; 9 nucleotides line up with TRBD1. CDR3 length equals 15 residues. The junction had 11 bases not matched to a gene; V was cut back by 4 bases and J by 6 bases. Germline CDR1 reads SGHRS; CDR2 reads YFSETQ. The CDR3 nucleotides are TGCGCCAGCAGCAACCTACCGGGACAGGGAGGCGAGCAGTACTTC. Amino acids: CASSNLPGQGGEQYF.